This T cell receptor beta chain was observed in a study of beta chain features in type 1 diabetes. Study results and limitations: Shorter TCRB CDR3s, moderately but significantly so, marked every one of the four CD4+ subsets in Type 1 diabetes patients. Type 1 diabetes patients showed fewer insertions and more deletions at VDJ junctions.

The germline V gene encodes CDR1 SNHLY and CDR2 FYNNEI. Deletions cut 7 bases from V and 0 bases from J, with 13 bases between. This CDR3 has 14 amino acids. This clone showed up just a few times. Antigen specificity is unknown. The study reverse transcribed the entire isolated RNA, so it sequenced expressed TCRB transcripts. Some clones are missing from TCRdb's copy, which holds only in-frame ones; the method was immunoSEQ multiplex PCR. The sample has about 130,000 clones, around 9% seen once. The chain combines TRBV2 with TRBJ2-7; D gene unclear. The material sequenced was central memory CD4+ T cells from blood. The TCR comes from a man aged 25-45 years with type 1 diabetes. Here the CDR3 reads CASIRSLSSYEQYF. CDR3 coding DNA: TGTGCCAGCATCAGGTCCCTTAGCTCCTACGAGCAGTACTTC.